Below, 19 T cell receptor beta chains from the same sample are listed, as sequenced in a study of metastatic and nonmetastatic thyroid tumors. Thyroid surgery had not been preceded by any treatment in any patient. TCRdb recomputed clones from the PCR reads via MiXCR. Among about 23,000 clones listed, 20% to 30% were seen once. The sample was tumor tissue. The receptors here all came from a male donor with papillary thyroid cancer or a benign thyroid nodule (not recorded which). Some clones in this sample may be carry-over from other donors' samples.

The chain recombines TRBV6-2 or TRBV6-3 with TRBJ1-2, with TRBD1 as a possible D gene (5 bases). This CDR3 has 15 amino acids. V was shortened by 0 bases and J by 8 bases, with 16 bases between the two germline ends. The germline CDR1 and CDR2 sequences are MNHEY and SVGEGT. The CDR3 protein is CASSYSLDTPRGYTF. The CDR3 DNA reads TGTGCCAGCAGTTACTCCTTGGACACCCCCAGGGGCTACACCTTC.

About this clone: Being one base from a much bigger clone, this may be a read error. The chain has TRBV3-1 and TRBJ2-5; 11 nucleotides match TRBD2. From germline, CDR1 is LGHDT and CDR2 YNNKEL (reference sequence). Trimming cost V 2 bases and J 4 bases; bases outside gene matches: 3. The CDR3 has 15 residues. This CDR3 reads CASSQLGLAVETQYF. The DNA for the CDR3 is TGTGCCAGCAGCCAACTGGGACTAGCGGTAGAGACCCAGTACTTC.

About this clone: Mismatch with germline at one junction end may stem from a read error. This same CDR3 is encoded by further DNA sequences in the sample. This chain joins TRBV6-1 and TRBJ2-6, with D perhaps TRBD1 (5 bases). The germline V gene encodes CDR1 MNHNS and CDR2 SASEGT. The CDR3 spans 13 residues. DNA for the CDR3: TGTGCCACCGCACAAAGTGGGGCCAACGTCCTCACTTTC. This codes for CATAQSGANVLTF.

This clone was seen repeatedly, ten times or more. As DNA, the CDR3 is TGCGCCAGCAGCCTTCGACTAGCGGGGGCCCAAGAGACCCAGTACTTC. Amino acid sequence: CASSLRLAGAQETQYF. J is TRBJ2-5 and V is TRBV5-1; 12 bases align to TRBD2. Trimming cost V 4 bases and J 1 base; bases outside gene matches: 5. The CDR3 spans 16 residues. Germline CDR1 SGHRS, CDR2 YFSETQ.

This rearrangement joins TRBV11-2 to TRBJ1-1; D is ambiguous. V lost 4 bases, J lost 2 bases, and 8 bases lay in between. CDR3 length: 13 residues. Germline V lookup: CDR1 SGHAT, CDR2 FQNNGV. The CDR3 bases are TGTGCCAGCAGCTCCGACTGTAACACTGAAGCTTTCTTT. As protein: CASSSDCNTEAFF.

This clone was counted at least ten times. The chain is built from TRBV28 and TRBJ1-5; a possible D gene is TRBD1 (6 bases). Germline lookup yields CDR1 MDHEN and CDR2 SYDVKM. The V end was cut by 1 base, the J end by 3 bases, with 16 bases between. This CDR3 is 17 amino acids long. The CDR3 reads CASSLFAGGGDNQPQHF. The CDR3 DNA sequence: TGTGCCAGCAGTTTATTCGCGGGGGGGGGCGACAATCAGCCCCAGCATTTT.

By sample share, this clone is medium-sized (0.01 to 0.1%). The rearrangement links TRBV30 to TRBJ2-7; 8 bases fit TRBD2. In germline, CDR1 is GTSNPN, CDR2 SVGIG (reference sequence). V gave up 1 base and J gave up 4 bases; unmatched junction bases: 12. This CDR3 is 16 amino acids long. CDR3 region: CAWSGGGLAGLYEQYF. The DNA for the CDR3 is TGTGCCTGGAGTGGAGGGGGTTTAGCGGGACTTTACGAGCAGTACTTC.

In its sample, this clone was seen a few times. The chain carries TRBV6-1 and TRBJ2-7, with TRBD1 matching 8 bases. The CDR3 sequence is 15 residues long. Per germline, CDR1 MNHNS and CDR2 SASEGT. V was pared by 1 base and J by 7 bases, with 9 bases of the junction left unmatched. CDR3 sequence (DNA): TGTGCCAGCAGTGAAGGAGGGACAGGATATGAGGAGCAGTACTTC. It specifies CASSEGGTGYEEQYF.

The rearrangement joins TRBV18 to TRBJ2-7, with D possibly TRBD1 on 5 matching bases. V shed 3 bases and J shed 4 bases, with 16 bases lying between them. CDR1 is KGHSH, CDR2 LQKENI, per germline. CDR3 length: 15 residues. The CDR3 DNA sequence: TGTGCCAGCTCACCGGCAGGGTTGGGGCTATACGAGCAGTACTTC. Protein sequence: CASSPAGLGLYEQYF.

This clone is judged medium-sized. As DNA, the CDR3 is TGTGCCAGCAGTGAAGCTAACTACGAGCAGTACTTC. Protein sequence: CASSEANYEQYF. The chain combines TRBV6-1 with TRBJ2-7; D is undetermined. From germline, CDR1 is MNHNS and CDR2 SASEGT. The CDR3 extends over 12 amino acids. The V end was cut by 0 bases, the J end by 3 bases, with 3 bases between.

This clone was seen repeatedly, ten times or more. V usage is TRBV4-3 and J usage is TRBJ2-3; 14 positions agree with TRBD2. Germline assignment: CDR1 LGHNA and CDR2 YSLEER. J gave up 6 bases and V 0 bases, and 8 bases lay outside the gene matches. CDR3 length: 18 amino acids. The CDR3 DNA follows: TGCGCCAGCAGCCAAGAAAGACTAGCGGGAGGGGGGGTTGATACGCAGTATTTT. Translation gives CASSQERLAGGGVDTQYF.

Only a few counts were recorded for this clone. The chain carries TRBV10-3 and TRBJ2-1, with TRBD1 as a possible D gene (5 bases). V was shortened by 5 bases and J by 9 bases, with 8 bases between the two germline ends. Per germline, CDR1 ENHRY and CDR2 SYGVKD. The CDR3 spans 11 residues. The CDR3 DNA reads TGTGCCATCAGTTTCGACAGTGAGCAGTTCTTC. Its translation: CAISFDSEQFF.

The V gene is TRBV10-1, the J gene TRBJ2-7; TRBD2 matches at 14 bases. V lost 8 bases to trimming and J lost 2 bases; unmatched junction nucleotides: 8. This CDR3 has 16 amino acids. Germline lookup yields CDR1 WNHNN and CDR2 SYGVQD (reference sequence). The CDR3 loop is CASWGLAGVNTYEQYF. CDR3 nucleotide sequence: TGCGCCAGCTGGGGACTAGCGGGAGTTAACACCTACGAGCAGTACTTC.

This clone was seen ten or more times. This chain uses TRBV7-2 with TRBJ2-2; TRBD2 matches at 11 bases. The CDR3 is made up of 14 amino acids. Germline values: CDR1 SGHTA, CDR2 FQGNSA. V was clipped by 3 bases and J by 6 bases; unmatched bases: 0. The CDR3 is CASSFSGGAGELFF. The CDR3 DNA follows: TGTGCCAGCAGCTTTAGCGGGGGGGCCGGGGAGCTGTTTTTT.

The chain recombines TRBV6-1 with TRBJ1-2; TRBD1 matches at 7 bases. This CDR3 comprises 15 residues. The ends lost 6 bases at V and 2 bases at J; junction bases unmatched: 9. From germline, CDR1 is MNHNS and CDR2 SASEGT. CDR3: CASRETTGENYGYTF. Here the CDR3 DNA reads TGTGCCAGCAGGGAAACTACAGGGGAGAACTATGGCTACACCTTC.

This clone showed up many times. The V and J genes are TRBV12-3 or TRBV12-4 and TRBJ2-1; D ambiguous. The V and J ends lost 1 base and 4 bases respectively, with 5 bases between them. The CDR3 is made up of 13 amino acids. The CDR3 nucleotides read TGTGCCAGCAGTTTAGGGCTGTACAATGAGCAGTTCTTC. Protein product: CASSLGLYNEQFF.

In its sample, this clone was seen many times. The CDR3 region is CASSLGRVYEQYF. CDR3 in DNA: TGTGCCAGCAGCTTAGGACGGGTCTACGAGCAGTACTTC. This rearrangement joins TRBV7-2 to TRBJ2-7; D remains ambiguous. Between the trimmed V and J ends, which lost 1 base and 3 bases, there was a span of 7 bases. The CDR3 has 13 residues. Germline V gene lookup returns CDR1 SGHTA and CDR2 FQGNSA. Full variable domain (rest looked up from reference TRBV7-2 and TRBJ2-7): GAGVSQSPSNKVTEKGKDVELRCDPISGHTALYWYRQSLGQGLEFLIYFQGNSAPDKSGLPSDRFSAERTGGSVSTLTIQRTQQEDSAVYLCASSLGRVYEQYFGPGTRLTVT.

Points on this clone: It may be a read error: a sequence one base away is much more abundant. Other DNA sequences from this sample encode an identical CDR3 as well. J is TRBJ2-3 and V is TRBV15; possibly TRBD1 or TRBD2 for D (5 bases each). Looked up from germline, CDR1 is LNHNV and CDR2 is YYDKDF (reference sequence). The CDR3 spans 13 residues. Trimming removed 5 bases at V and 5 bases at J, with 11 bases between. CDR3 DNA sequence: TGTGCCACCAGCGGGGGTATTGGAGATACGCAGTATTTT. This codes for CATSGGIGDTQYF.

This clone was counted at least ten times. The chain employs TRBV7-2 and TRBJ2-3; D unresolved. V shed 5 bases and J shed 2 bases, with 17 bases lying between them. The CDR3 covers 16 residues. Germline lookup yields CDR1 SGHTA and CDR2 FQGNSA. CDR3 in DNA: TGTGCCAGCAGCACATTACCGCACGGGTACACAGATACGCAGTATTTT. This translates into CASSTLPHGYTDTQYF.